This note documents a single TCR beta chain sequence. Its specificity is not known. Germline V gene lookup returns CDR1 SGHNT and CDR2 YYREEE (reference sequence). CDR3 length: 16 amino acids. V shed 4 bases, J shed 3 bases, and the junction held 12 bases outside the gene matches. The donors gave bone marrow, and they were healthy. The data are from a study of cytomegalovirus exposure and HLA in healthy donors. Study observations and caveats: The study flagged roughly 160 TCR beta chains as cytomegalovirus-associated. TCR sequences were mostly rare, though some public TCRs occurred in many donors.

Amplification used 60 Vbeta primers and 13 Jbeta primers. Only in-frame clones appear in the TCRdb table, and some are missing; sequencing was by immunoSEQ multiplex PCR. The data contain about 150,000 clones, 72% of them singletons. J is TRBJ1-2 and V is TRBV5-4; 7 nucleotides line up with TRBD1. The sample taken for sequencing was PBMCs. This TCR came from a man in his fifties or sixties in good health and CMV-seropositive. The CDR3 region has the DNA TGTGCCAGCAGCGGTATTACAGGGGCCCGTTACTATGGCTACACCTTC. Translated: CASSGITGARYYGYTF.